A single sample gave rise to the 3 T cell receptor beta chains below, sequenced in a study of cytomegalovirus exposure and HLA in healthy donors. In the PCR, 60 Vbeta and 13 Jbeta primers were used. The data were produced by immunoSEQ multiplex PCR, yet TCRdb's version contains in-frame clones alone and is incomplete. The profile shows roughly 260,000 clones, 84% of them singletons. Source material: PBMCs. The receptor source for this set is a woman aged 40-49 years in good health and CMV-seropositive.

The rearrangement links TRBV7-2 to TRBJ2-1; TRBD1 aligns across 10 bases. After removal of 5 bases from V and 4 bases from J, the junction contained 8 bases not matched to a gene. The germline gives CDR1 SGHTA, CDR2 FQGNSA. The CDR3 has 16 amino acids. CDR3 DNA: TGTGCCAGCAGCCCCCGGGGACAGGGGCTGTACAATGAGCAGTTCTTC. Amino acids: CASSPRGQGLYNEQFF. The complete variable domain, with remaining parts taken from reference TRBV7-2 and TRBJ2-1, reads GAGVSQSPSNKVTEKGKDVELRCDPISGHTALYWYRQSLGQGLEFLIYFQGNSAPDKSGLPSDRFSAERTGGSVSTLTIQRTQQEDSAVYLCASSPRGQGLYNEQFFGPGTRLTVL.

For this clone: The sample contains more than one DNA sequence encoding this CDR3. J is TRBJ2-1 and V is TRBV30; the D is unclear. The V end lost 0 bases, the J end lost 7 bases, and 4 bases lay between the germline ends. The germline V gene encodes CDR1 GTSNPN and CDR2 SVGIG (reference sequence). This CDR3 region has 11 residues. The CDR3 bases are TGTGCCTGGAGTGTCAGGAATGAGCAGTTCTTC. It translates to CAWSVRNEQFF.

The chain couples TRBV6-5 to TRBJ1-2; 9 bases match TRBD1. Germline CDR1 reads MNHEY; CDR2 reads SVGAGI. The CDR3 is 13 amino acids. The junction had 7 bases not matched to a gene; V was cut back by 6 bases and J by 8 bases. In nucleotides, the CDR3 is TGTGCCAGCAGCCGTCGGACAGGGGACGGCTACACCTTC. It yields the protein CASSRRTGDGYTF.